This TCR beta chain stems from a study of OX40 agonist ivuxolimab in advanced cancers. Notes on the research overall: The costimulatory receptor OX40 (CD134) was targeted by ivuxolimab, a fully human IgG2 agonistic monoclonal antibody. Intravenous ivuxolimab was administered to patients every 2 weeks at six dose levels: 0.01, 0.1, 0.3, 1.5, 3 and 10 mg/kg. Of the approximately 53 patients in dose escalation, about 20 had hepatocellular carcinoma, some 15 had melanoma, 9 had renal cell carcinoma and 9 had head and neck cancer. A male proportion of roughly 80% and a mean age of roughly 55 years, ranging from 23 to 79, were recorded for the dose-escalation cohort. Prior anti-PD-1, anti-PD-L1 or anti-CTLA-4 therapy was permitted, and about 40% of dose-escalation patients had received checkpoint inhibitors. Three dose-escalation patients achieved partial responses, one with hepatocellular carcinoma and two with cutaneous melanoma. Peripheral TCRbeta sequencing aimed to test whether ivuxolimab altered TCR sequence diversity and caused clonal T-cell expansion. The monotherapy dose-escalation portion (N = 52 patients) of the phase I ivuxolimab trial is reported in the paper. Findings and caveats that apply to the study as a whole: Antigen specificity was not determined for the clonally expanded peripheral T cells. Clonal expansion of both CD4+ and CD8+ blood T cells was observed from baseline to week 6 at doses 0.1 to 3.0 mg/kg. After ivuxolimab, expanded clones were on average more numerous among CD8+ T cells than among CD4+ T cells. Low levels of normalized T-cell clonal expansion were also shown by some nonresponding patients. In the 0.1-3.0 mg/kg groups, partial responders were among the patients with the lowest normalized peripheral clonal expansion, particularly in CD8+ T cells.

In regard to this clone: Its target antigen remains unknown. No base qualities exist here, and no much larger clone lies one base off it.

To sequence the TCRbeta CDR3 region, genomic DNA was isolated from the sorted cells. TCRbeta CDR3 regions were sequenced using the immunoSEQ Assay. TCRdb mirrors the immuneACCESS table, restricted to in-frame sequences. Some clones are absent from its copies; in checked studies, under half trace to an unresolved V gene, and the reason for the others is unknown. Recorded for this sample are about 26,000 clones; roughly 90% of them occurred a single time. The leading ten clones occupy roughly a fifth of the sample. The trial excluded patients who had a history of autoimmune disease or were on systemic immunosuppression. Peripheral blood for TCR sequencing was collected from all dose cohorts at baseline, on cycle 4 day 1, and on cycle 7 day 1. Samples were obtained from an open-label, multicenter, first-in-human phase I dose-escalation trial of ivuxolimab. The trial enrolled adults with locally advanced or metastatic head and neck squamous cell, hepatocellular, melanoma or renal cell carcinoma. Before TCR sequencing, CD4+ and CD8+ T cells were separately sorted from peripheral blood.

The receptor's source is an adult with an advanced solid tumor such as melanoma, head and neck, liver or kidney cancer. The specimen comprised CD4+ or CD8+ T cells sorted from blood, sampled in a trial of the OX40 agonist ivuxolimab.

This receptor has the CDR3 CASSIVRGINEQFF. Read as DNA, the sequence is TGTGCCAGTAGTATAGTGCGGGGTATCAATGAGCAGTTCTTC. The sequence is built from TRBV19 and TRBJ2-1; TRBD2 is a possible D gene, resting on 6 matching bases. In the germline V gene (reference sequence), CDR1 corresponds to LNHDA and CDR2 to SQIVND. The junction carries 10 bases between V and J, which are trimmed by 1 base and 6 bases respectively. The CDR3 goes from the cysteine to the phenylalanine over 14 residues. Of the read, only the CDR3 DNA is kept; its 42 bases are in frame from base 1.